The sequence of this T cell receptor beta chain was determined in a study of T cells after yellow fever vaccination. General observations from the study: Most clones from primary vaccination were detected again post-booster (96% CD4, roughly 85% CD8). Contamination by abundant bulk-population clonotypes could be present in FACS-sorted repertoires. CD4 and CD8 compartments shared a small share of clonotypes.

This clonotype was seen a few times. Its specificity is not known. It was through 5'RACE template switching that TCR cDNA was made, with a universal primer site and UMIs added. MiXCR, applied by TCRdb to the 5' RACE reads, yields one record per CDR3 protein. The sample records a few hundred thousand distinct CDR3 sequences, roughly 8% being singletons. Sequencing used PBMCs, obtained around 45 days after the first yellow fever vaccination. This clonotype was sampled from a man between 18 and 29 years old who received the YFV17D yellow fever vaccine.

In DNA, the CDR3 is TGCGCCAGCAGCCCCGGATTAGCGACGGCTGAAGCTTTCTTT. Its translation is CASSPGLATAEAFF. The chain employs TRBV10-1 and TRBJ1-1; D ambiguous. The CDR3 spans 14 residues. V was trimmed by 6 bases and J by 6 bases, leaving 17 bases between them. Germline loops: CDR1 WNHNN, CDR2 SYGVQD (reference sequence).